This T cell receptor beta chain was recorded in a study of graft-versus-host responses after intestinal transplantation. As to time point: postoperative day 105 after intestinal transplantation (dayNNNN = postoperative day). Tissue processing of the graft released intraepithelial and lamina propria lymphocytes from it. The CDR3 sequence is 14 residues long. Germline V gives CDR1 SNHLY, CDR2 FYNNEI. Germline trimming cut 4 bases from V and 1 base from J; bases unmatched to any gene: 0. Here immunoSEQ multiplex PCR was the method, and the copy in TCRdb shows in-frame clones only, minus some. The sample has thousands of clones; under 90% are singletons.

The material sequenced was ileum tissue, taken 105 days after intestinal transplantation. This chain connects TRBV2 to TRBJ1-5; TRBD1 matches 8 bases. This receptor was taken from a human patient who received an intestinal transplant, so some T cells may come from the graft donor. As DNA, the CDR3 is TGTGCCAGCAGTGGACAGGGGAGCAATCAGCCCCAGCATTTT. It specifies CASSGQGSNQPQHF.